This T cell receptor (beta chain) originates from a study of T cell responses to AZD1222 COVID-19 vaccine. Generated by immunoSEQ multiplex PCR, the TCRdb table keeps only in-frame clones and is missing some. The table records approximately 110,000 clones, roughly 85% of them present only once. This clone was picked up one time. The V and J ends lost 5 bases and 2 bases, in that order; junction bases with no gene match: 5. The germline V gene has CDR1 GTSNPN and CDR2 SVGIG (reference sequence). The CDR3 extends over 14 amino acids. Sequenced material: peripheral blood, taken 28 days after the second AZD1222 dose. The genes are TRBV30 and TRBJ1-4; TRBD1 matches at 7 bases. The TCR was taken from an adult who received the AZD1222 COVID-19 vaccine. The CDR3 DNA is TGTGCCTGGGGCACAGGGGCGACTAATGAAAAACTGTTTTTT. Amino acids: CAWGTGATNEKLFF.